Listed below are T cell receptor beta chains from one sample, sequenced in a study of CD8 T cells in ankylosing spondylitis. TCRdb used MiXCR to reprocess the 5' RACE reads, holding one entry per CDR3 protein. The table lists about 160,000 distinct CDR3 sequences, around 19% of them singletons, with approximately 7.8% in the top ten. Material for sequencing was blood, either unsorted or a sorted T cell fraction (not recorded which). All receptors derive from a male donor with ankylosing spondylitis or in good health (not recorded which). Each CDR3 is given with its conserved first and last residue. Each record gives: CDR3 protein, CDR3 DNA, J gene, D gene, clone size, V gene. D genes are given only for firm matches. Clone size is stated in some rows and not others, as once, few, many or a class when expanded.

CDR3: CASSTRDRDEQFF
DNA: TGTGCCAGCAGCACGCGGGACCGCGATGAGCAGTTCTTC
J: TRBJ2-1
D: NA
size: many
V: TRBV5-8

CDR3: CASSLLGTDTDTQYF
DNA: TGTGCCAGCAGTTTATTGGGGACTGACACAGATACGCAGTATTTT
J: TRBJ2-3
D: NA
size: many
V: TRBV12-3/TRBV12-4

CDR3: CASSAAGFGTEAFF
DNA: TGTGCCAGCAGCGCCGCGGGATTTGGCACTGAAGCTTTCTTT
J: TRBJ1-1
D: NA
size: NA
V: TRBV9

CDR3: CASSSRQATNYGYTF
DNA: TGTGCCAGCAGTTCCCGACAGGCGACTAACTATGGCTACACCTTC
J: TRBJ1-2
D: NA
size: NA
V: TRBV27

CDR3: CASTRKAGGSGELFF
DNA: TGCGCCAGCACAAGAAAAGCGGGAGGGTCCGGGGAGCTGTTTTTT
J: TRBJ2-2
D: TRBD2
size: NA
V: TRBV5-1

CDR3: CASSVLRTGELFF
DNA: TGTGCCAGCAGCGTATTACGCACCGGGGAGCTGTTTTTT
J: TRBJ2-2
D: NA
size: few
V: TRBV7-2

CDR3: CASSQGQSNYGYTF
DNA: TGCGCCAGCAGCCAGGGACAGAGCAACTATGGCTACACCTTC
J: TRBJ1-2
D: TRBD1
size: many
V: TRBV5-1

CDR3: CASRGPSSYEQYF
DNA: TGCGCCAGCCGGGGTCCGAGCTCCTACGAGCAGTACTTC
J: TRBJ2-7
D: NA
size: many
V: TRBV5-1

CDR3: CASSLMGSESTDTQYF
DNA: TGCGCCAGCAGCTTGATGGGTTCCGAAAGCACAGATACGCAGTATTTT
J: TRBJ2-3
D: NA
size: many
V: TRBV5-1

CDR3: CAIGGQRGAGAFF
DNA: TGTGCCATCGGGGGCCAACGGGGTGCAGGGGCTTTCTTT
J: TRBJ1-1
D: NA
size: few
V: TRBV7-9

CDR3: CSARDRRLASETQYF
DNA: TGCAGTGCTAGAGATCGGCGACTAGCAAGCGAGACCCAGTACTTC
J: TRBJ2-5
D: TRBD2
size: many
V: TRBV20-1

CDR3: CASSLAGTGGGTEAFF
DNA: TGCGCCAGCAGCTTGGCAGGGACTGGGGGTGGCACTGAAGCTTTCTTT
J: TRBJ1-1
D: NA
size: many
V: TRBV5-1

CDR3: CASSFISGRTGELFF
DNA: TGTGCCAGCAGCTTTATTTCAGGGAGGACCGGGGAGCTGTTTTTT
J: TRBJ2-2
D: NA
size: NA
V: TRBV5-6

CDR3: CASSLGPTGAHNEQFF
DNA: TGTGCCAGCAGCTTAGGCCCGACAGGGGCCCACAATGAGCAGTTCTTC
J: TRBJ2-1
D: TRBD1
size: few
V: TRBV11-2

CDR3: CASSVSGTGNTGELFF
DNA: TGCGCCAGCAGCGTATCCGGGACAGGGAACACCGGGGAGCTGTTTTTT
J: TRBJ2-2
D: TRBD1
size: many
V: TRBV5-1

CDR3: CASSETRGANEQFF
DNA: TGTGCCAGCAGCGAGACGCGGGGGGCGAATGAGCAGTTCTTC
J: TRBJ2-1
D: TRBD2
size: many
V: TRBV9

CDR3: CASSVDPGAYEQYF
DNA: TGTGCCAGCAGCGTAGATCCAGGGGCCTACGAGCAGTACTTC
J: TRBJ2-7
D: NA
size: NA
V: TRBV9

CDR3: CASSAHNEQFF
DNA: TGTGCCAGCAGCGCCCACAATGAGCAGTTCTTC
J: TRBJ2-1
D: NA
size: once
V: TRBV11-3

CDR3: CASSLDPSEDTQYF
DNA: TGTGCCAGCAGTTTAGACCCTAGCGAAGATACGCAGTATTTT
J: TRBJ2-3
D: NA
size: many
V: TRBV28

CDR3: CASSWGDGRGGNQPQHF
DNA: TGCGCCAGCAGCTGGGGGGACGGACGTGGGGGCAATCAGCCCCAGCATTTT
J: TRBJ1-5
D: NA
size: NA
V: TRBV5-1

CDR3: CSVTTATQYF
DNA: TGCAGCGTTACCACGGCGACCCAGTACTTC
J: TRBJ2-5
D: NA
size: many
V: TRBV29-1

CDR3: CASSRGAGQPQHF
DNA: TGTGCCAGCAGTAGAGGGGCGGGTCAGCCCCAGCATTTT
J: TRBJ1-5
D: NA
size: many
V: TRBV12-3/TRBV12-4

CDR3: CASSLSEALAKNIQYF
DNA: TGTGCCAGCAGCTTGAGTGAAGCACTAGCCAAAAACATTCAGTACTTC
J: TRBJ2-4
D: NA
size: many
V: TRBV5-5

CDR3: CASSGDTGTGELFF
DNA: TGTGCCAGCAGCGGGGACACGGGAACCGGGGAGCTGTTTTTT
J: TRBJ2-2
D: NA
size: NA
V: TRBV7-9

CDR3: CSATGDTGELFF
DNA: TGCAGTGCCACAGGAGACACCGGGGAGCTGTTTTTT
J: TRBJ2-2
D: NA
size: many
V: TRBV20-1

CDR3: CASSLRQETQYF
DNA: TGCGCCAGCAGCTTACGTCAAGAGACCCAGTACTTC
J: TRBJ2-5
D: NA
size: many
V: TRBV5-1

CDR3: CSVGQVALDEQYF
DNA: TGCAGCGTTGGACAGGTTGCGCTGGACGAGCAGTACTTC
J: TRBJ2-7
D: NA
size: few
V: TRBV29-1

CDR3: CASRQTSGRASVYNEQFF
DNA: TGTGCCAGCAGGCAGACTAGCGGGAGGGCCTCAGTGTACAATGAGCAGTTCTTC
J: TRBJ2-1
D: TRBD2
size: NA
V: TRBV6-2/TRBV6-3

CDR3: CASSQVGPGLAADTQYF
DNA: TGTGCCAGCAGCCAAGTTGGTCCGGGGCTCGCGGCAGATACGCAGTATTTT
J: TRBJ2-3
D: NA
size: many
V: TRBV4-2

CDR3: CSAAGLAGTDTQYF
DNA: TGCAGTGCTGCCGGACTAGCGGGCACAGATACGCAGTATTTT
J: TRBJ2-3
D: TRBD2
size: many
V: TRBV20-1

CDR3: CATYLGDREVGYIQYF
DNA: TGTGCCACCTACCTAGGGGACAGGGAGGTTGGGTACATTCAGTACTTC
J: TRBJ2-4
D: TRBD1
size: NA
V: TRBV27

CDR3: CASSPRDGTNEKLFF
DNA: TGTGCCAGCTCACCCCGGGATGGGACTAATGAAAAACTGTTTTTT
J: TRBJ1-4
D: NA
size: NA
V: TRBV18

CDR3: CASSLDGTAYANTGELFF
DNA: TGTGCCAGCAGCTTAGACGGGACGGCATATGCGAACACCGGGGAGCTGTTTTTT
J: TRBJ2-2
D: NA
size: many
V: TRBV7-6

CDR3: CASSSPGLLYGYTF
DNA: TGTGCCAGCAGCTCCCCCGGGCTGCTCTATGGCTACACCTTC
J: TRBJ1-2
D: NA
size: many
V: TRBV12-3/TRBV12-4

CDR3: CSVEGESSYNEQFF
DNA: TGCAGCGTTGAAGGGGAGAGCTCCTACAATGAGCAGTTCTTC
J: TRBJ2-1
D: NA
size: NA
V: TRBV29-1

CDR3: CASSLVGYYEQYF
DNA: TGTGCCAGCAGTTTAGTAGGGTACTACGAGCAGTACTTC
J: TRBJ2-7
D: NA
size: many
V: TRBV28

CDR3: CARTLLGGSSYNEQFF
DNA: TGTGCCAGAACCCTGCTGGGAGGGAGCTCCTACAATGAGCAGTTCTTC
J: TRBJ2-1
D: TRBD2
size: NA
V: TRBV4-2

CDR3: CASSLLGYTEAFF
DNA: TGTGCCAGCAGTTTATTGGGTTACACTGAAGCTTTCTTT
J: TRBJ1-1
D: NA
size: few
V: TRBV28

CDR3: CSAPGETAGDTQYF
DNA: TGCAGTGCTCCGGGGGAGACAGCCGGAGATACGCAGTATTTT
J: TRBJ2-3
D: NA
size: many
V: TRBV20-1

CDR3: CSAGDGQETQYF
DNA: TGCAGTGCTGGGGACGGGCAAGAGACCCAGTACTTC
J: TRBJ2-5
D: NA
size: many
V: TRBV20-1

CDR3: CSVGGREETQYF
DNA: TGCAGCGTTGGCGGCAGGGAAGAGACCCAGTACTTC
J: TRBJ2-5
D: NA
size: NA
V: TRBV29-1

CDR3: CASIRTVWSGELFF
DNA: TGTGCCAGCATAAGAACGGTGTGGTCCGGGGAGCTGTTTTTT
J: TRBJ2-2
D: NA
size: NA
V: TRBV28

CDR3: CSVDTTDYGYTF
DNA: TGCAGCGTTGATACGACGGACTATGGCTACACCTTC
J: TRBJ1-2
D: NA
size: few
V: TRBV29-1

CDR3: CASRSSGETQYF
DNA: TGTGCCAGCAGGTCGTCAGGGGAGACCCAGTACTTC
J: TRBJ2-5
D: NA
size: NA
V: TRBV3-1

CDR3: CASSSLRNRVGTGELFF
DNA: TGTGCCAGCAGTTCCCTCCGAAACAGGGTGGGCACCGGGGAGCTGTTTTTT
J: TRBJ2-2
D: NA
size: NA
V: TRBV6-5

CDR3: CASSSRGPRNEQFF
DNA: TGTGCCAGCAGTTCTCGGGGCCCGCGCAATGAGCAGTTCTTC
J: TRBJ2-1
D: NA
size: NA
V: TRBV28

CDR3: CASKKRRESYEQYF
DNA: TGTGCCAGCAAAAAGAGGAGGGAATCCTACGAGCAGTACTTC
J: TRBJ2-7
D: NA
size: NA
V: TRBV6-1

CDR3: CSAPTGFNYGYTF
DNA: TGCAGTGCTCCGACAGGGTTTAACTATGGCTACACCTTC
J: TRBJ1-2
D: TRBD1
size: many
V: TRBV20-1

CDR3: CAWRGLNYGYTF
DNA: TGTGCCTGGAGAGGCCTCAACTATGGCTACACCTTC
J: TRBJ1-2
D: NA
size: NA
V: TRBV30

CDR3: CASSLDSVGGEQFF
DNA: TGCGCCAGCAGCTTGGATTCCGTTGGGGGTGAGCAGTTCTTC
J: TRBJ2-1
D: NA
size: many
V: TRBV5-1

CDR3: CASSPSLGSGTGDTQYF
DNA: TGTGCCAGCAGCCCATCCCTGGGCAGCGGGACTGGAGATACGCAGTATTTT
J: TRBJ2-3
D: TRBD2
size: NA
V: TRBV7-7

CDR3: CASSMRWDSNYNEQFF
DNA: TGTGCCAGCAGCATGAGGTGGGATTCGAACTACAATGAGCAGTTCTTC
J: TRBJ2-1
D: NA
size: NA
V: TRBV11-3